This T cell receptor beta chain was recorded in a study of CD8 T cells in ankylosing spondylitis. One entry per CDR3 protein, called by TCRdb with MiXCR from the 5' RACE reads. Found here are 150,000 to 200,000 distinct CDR3 sequences, around 13% of them singletons; the top ten hold about 17%. The CDR3 runs to 13 residues. V shed 2 bases and J shed 4 bases, with 5 bases lying between them. CDR1 is LGHDT and CDR2 is YNNKEL in the germline V gene (reference sequence). This clonotype originated in a male donor with ankylosing spondylitis or in good health (not recorded which). The specimen was blood, either unsorted or a sorted T cell fraction (not recorded which). This chain connects TRBV3-1 to TRBJ1-4, with no clear D. CDR3 coding DNA: TGTGCCAGCAGCCAACGGAGTAATGAAAAACTGTTTTTT. As protein: CASSQRSNEKLFF.